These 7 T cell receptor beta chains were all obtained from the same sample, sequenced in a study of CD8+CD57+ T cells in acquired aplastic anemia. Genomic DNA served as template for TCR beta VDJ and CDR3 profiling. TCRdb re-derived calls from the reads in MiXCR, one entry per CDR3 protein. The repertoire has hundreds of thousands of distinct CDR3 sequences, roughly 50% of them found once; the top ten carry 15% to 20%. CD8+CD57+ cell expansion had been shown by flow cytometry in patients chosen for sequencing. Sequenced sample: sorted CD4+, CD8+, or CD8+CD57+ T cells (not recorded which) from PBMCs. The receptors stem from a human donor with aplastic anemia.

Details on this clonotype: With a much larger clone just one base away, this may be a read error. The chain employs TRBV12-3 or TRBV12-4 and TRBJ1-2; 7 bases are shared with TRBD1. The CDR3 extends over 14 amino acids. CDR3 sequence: CASSLSRGYYGCTF. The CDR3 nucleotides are TGTGCCAGCAGTTTAAGCAGGGGGTACTATGGCTGCACCTTC.

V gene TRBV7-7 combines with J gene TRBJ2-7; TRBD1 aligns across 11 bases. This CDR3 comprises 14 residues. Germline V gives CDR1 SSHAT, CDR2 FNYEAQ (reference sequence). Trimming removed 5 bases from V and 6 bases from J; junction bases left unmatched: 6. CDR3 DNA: TGTGCCAGCAGCAAGGGACAGGGGGGCGTCGAGCAGTACTTC. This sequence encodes CASSKGQGGVEQYF.

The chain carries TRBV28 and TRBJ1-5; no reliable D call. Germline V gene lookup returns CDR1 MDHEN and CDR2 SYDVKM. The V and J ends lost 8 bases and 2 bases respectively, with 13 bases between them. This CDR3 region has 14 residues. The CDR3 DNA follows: TGTGCCAGCTTCTCCGGGAGTGGCAATCAGCCCCAGCATTTT. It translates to CASFSGSGNQPQHF. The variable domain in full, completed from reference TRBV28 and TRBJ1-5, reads DVKVTQSSRYLVKRTGEKVFLECVQDMDHENMFWYRQDPGLGLRLIYFSYDVKMKEKGDIPEGYSVSREKKERFSLILESASTNQTSMYLCASFSGSGNQPQHFGDGTRLSIL.

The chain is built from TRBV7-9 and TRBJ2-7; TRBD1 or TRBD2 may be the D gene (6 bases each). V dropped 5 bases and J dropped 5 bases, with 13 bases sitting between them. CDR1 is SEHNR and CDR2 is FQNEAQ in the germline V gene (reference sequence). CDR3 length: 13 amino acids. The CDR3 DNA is TGTGCCAGCAGCCCGAGGGGGGATAACGAGCAGTACTTC. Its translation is CASSPRGDNEQYF.

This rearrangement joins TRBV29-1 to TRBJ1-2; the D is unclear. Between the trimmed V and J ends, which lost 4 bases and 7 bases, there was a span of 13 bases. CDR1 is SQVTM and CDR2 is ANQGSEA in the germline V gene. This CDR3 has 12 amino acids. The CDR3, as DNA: TGCAGCGTTGTGGAGGGCATCTCTGGCTACACCTTC. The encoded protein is CSVVEGISGYTF. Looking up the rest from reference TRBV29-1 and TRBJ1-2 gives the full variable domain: SAVISQKPSRDICQRGTSLTIQCQVDSQVTMMFWYRQQPGQSLTLIATANQGSEATYESGFVIDKFPISRPNLTFSTLTVSNMSPEDSSIYLCSVVEGISGYTFGSGTRLTVV.

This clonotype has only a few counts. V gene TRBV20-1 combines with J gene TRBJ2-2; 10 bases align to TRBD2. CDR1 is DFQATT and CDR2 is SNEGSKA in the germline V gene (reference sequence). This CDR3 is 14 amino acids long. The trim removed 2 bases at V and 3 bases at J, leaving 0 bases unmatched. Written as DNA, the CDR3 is TGCAGTGCTAGACTAGCGGGGGACACCGGGGAGCTGTTTTTT. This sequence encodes CSARLAGDTGELFF.

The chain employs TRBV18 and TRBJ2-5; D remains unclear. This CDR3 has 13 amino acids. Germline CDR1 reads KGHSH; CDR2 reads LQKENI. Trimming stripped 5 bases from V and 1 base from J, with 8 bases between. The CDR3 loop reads CASSEDTQETQYF. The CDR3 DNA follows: TGTGCCAGCTCAGAAGACACCCAAGAGACCCAGTACTTC. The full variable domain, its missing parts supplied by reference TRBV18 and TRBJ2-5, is NAGVMQNPRHLVRRRGQEARLRCSPMKGHSHVYWYRQLPEEGLKFMVYLQKENIIDESGMPKERFSAEFPKEGPSILRIQQVVRGDSAAYFCASSEDTQETQYFGPGTRLLVL.